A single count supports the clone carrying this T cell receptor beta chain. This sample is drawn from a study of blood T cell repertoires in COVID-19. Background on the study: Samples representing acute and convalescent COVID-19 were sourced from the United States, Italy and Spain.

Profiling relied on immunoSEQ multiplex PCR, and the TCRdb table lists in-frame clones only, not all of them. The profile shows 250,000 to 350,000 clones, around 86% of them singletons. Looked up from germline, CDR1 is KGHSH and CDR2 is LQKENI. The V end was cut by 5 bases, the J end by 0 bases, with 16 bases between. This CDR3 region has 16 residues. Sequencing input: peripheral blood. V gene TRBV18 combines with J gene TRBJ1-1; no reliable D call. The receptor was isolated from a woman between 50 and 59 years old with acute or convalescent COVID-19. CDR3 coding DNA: TGTGCCAGCTCATTTGACCCGACGGGAGTGAACACTGAAGCTTTCTTT. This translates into CASSFDPTGVNTEAFF.